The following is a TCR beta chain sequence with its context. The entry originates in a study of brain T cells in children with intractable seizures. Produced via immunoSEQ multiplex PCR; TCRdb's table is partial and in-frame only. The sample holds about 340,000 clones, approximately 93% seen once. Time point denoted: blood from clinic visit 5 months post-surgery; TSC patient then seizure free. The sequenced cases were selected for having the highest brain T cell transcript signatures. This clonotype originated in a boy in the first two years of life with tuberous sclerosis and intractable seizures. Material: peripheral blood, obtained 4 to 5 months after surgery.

The CDR3 nucleotides are TGTGCCAGCACCTCAACTAGCAACGAGCAGTACTTC. Translation: CASTSTSNEQYF. This rearrangement joins TRBV6-6 to TRBJ2-7; weak D call: TRBD2 (6 bases). The V end was cut by 7 bases, the J end by 5 bases, with 12 bases between. CDR1 MNHNY and CDR2 SVGAGI come from the germline V gene (reference sequence). This CDR3 comprises 12 residues.